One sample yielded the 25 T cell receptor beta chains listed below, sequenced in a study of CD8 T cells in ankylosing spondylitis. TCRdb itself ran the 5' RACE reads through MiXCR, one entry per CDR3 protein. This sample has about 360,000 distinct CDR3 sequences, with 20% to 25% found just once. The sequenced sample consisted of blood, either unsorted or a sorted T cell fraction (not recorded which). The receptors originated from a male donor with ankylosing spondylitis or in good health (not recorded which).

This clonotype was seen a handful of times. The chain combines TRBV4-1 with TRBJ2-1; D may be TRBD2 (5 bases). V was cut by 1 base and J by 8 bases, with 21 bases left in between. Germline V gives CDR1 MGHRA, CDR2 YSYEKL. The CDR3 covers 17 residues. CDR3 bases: TGCGCCAGCAGCCAAGTAGGAGGACTGGGGTTCTATGATGAGCAGTTCTTC. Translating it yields CASSQVGGLGFYDEQFF.

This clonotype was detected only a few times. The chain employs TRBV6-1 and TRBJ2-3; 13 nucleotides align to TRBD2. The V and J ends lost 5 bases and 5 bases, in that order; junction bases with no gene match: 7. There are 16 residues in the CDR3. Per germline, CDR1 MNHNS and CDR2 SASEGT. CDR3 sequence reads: CASSQGLAGPVDTQYF. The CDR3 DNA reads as TGTGCCAGCAGTCAGGGACTAGCGGGGCCGGTAGATACGCAGTATTTT.

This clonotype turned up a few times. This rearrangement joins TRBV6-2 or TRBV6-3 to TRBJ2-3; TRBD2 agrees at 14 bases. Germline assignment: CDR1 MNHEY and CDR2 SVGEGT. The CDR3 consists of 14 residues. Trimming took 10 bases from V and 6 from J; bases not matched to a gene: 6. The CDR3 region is CATTGLAGADTQYF. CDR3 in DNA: TGTGCCACTACGGGACTAGCGGGGGCGGATACGCAGTATTTT.

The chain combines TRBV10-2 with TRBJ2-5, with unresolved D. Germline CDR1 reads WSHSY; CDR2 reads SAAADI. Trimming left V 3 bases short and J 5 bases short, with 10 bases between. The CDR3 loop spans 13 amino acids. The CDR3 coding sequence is TGCGCCAGCAGTGAAATCAACGAGGAGACCCAGTACTTC. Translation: CASSEINEETQYF.

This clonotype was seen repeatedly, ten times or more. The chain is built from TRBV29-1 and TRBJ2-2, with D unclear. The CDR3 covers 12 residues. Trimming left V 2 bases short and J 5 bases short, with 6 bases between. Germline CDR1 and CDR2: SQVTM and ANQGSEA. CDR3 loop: CSVESLTGELFF. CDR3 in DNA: TGCAGCGTTGAAAGTTTGACCGGGGAGCTGTTTTTT.

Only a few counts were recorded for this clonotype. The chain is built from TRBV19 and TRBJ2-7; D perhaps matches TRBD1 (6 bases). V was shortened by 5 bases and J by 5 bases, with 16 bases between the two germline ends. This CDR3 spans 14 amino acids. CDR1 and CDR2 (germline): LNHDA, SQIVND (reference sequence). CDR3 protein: CASSLGTWADEQYF. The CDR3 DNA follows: TGTGCCAGTAGTCTGGGGACATGGGCAGACGAGCAGTACTTC.

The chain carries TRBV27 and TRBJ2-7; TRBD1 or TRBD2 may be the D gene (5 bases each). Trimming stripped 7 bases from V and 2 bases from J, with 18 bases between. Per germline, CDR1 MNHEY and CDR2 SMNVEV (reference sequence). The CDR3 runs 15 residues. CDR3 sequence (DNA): TGTGCCAGCACGCCTGCGTGGGGGAGAGCCTACGAGCAGTACTTC. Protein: CASTPAWGRAYEQYF.

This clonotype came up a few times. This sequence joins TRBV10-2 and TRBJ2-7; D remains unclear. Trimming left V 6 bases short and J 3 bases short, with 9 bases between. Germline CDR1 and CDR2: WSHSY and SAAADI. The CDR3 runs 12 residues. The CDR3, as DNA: TGCGCCAGCAGGGACGTAAGCTACGAGCAGTACTTC. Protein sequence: CASRDVSYEQYF.

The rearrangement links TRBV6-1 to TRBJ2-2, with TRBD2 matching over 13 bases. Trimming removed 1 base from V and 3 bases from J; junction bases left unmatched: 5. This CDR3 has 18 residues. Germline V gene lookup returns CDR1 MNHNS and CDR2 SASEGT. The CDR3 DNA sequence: TGTGCCAGCAGTGAAGTGGGACTAGCGGGGATATACACCGGGGAGCTGTTTTTT. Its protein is CASSEVGLAGIYTGELFF.

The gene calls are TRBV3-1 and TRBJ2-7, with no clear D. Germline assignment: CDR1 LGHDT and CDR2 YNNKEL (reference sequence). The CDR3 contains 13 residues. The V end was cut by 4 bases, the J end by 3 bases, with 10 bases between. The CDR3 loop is CASSRTEDYEQYF. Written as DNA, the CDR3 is TGTGCCAGCAGCCGGACCGAGGACTACGAGCAGTACTTC.

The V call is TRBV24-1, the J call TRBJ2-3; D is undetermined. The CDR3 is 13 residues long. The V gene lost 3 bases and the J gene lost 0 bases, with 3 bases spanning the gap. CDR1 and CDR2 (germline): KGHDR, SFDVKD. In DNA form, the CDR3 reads TGTGCCACCAGTGATGGCAGCACAGATACGCAGTATTTT. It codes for CATSDGSTDTQYF.

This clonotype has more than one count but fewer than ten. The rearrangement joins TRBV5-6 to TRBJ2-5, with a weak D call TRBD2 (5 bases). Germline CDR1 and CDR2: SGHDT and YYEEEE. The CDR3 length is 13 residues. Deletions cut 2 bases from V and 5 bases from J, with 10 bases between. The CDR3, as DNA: TGTGCCAGCAGCTTAGCGGCTCAGGAGACCCAGTACTTC. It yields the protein CASSLAAQETQYF.

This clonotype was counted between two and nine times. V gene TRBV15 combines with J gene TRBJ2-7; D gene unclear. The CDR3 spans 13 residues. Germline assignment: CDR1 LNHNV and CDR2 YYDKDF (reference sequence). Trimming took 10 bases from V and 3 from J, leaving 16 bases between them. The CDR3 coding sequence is TGTGCCATCTCCTCCGGTGGGAACTACGAGCAGTACTTC. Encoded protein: CAISSGGNYEQYF.

The CDR3: CASSLLPGGFNEQFF. In DNA, the CDR3 is TGCGCCAGCAGCTTGCTGCCAGGGGGGTTTAATGAGCAGTTCTTC. The gene calls are TRBV5-1 and TRBJ2-1; possibly TRBD1 for D (7 bases). This CDR3 has 15 residues. Germline V gene lookup returns CDR1 SGHRS and CDR2 YFSETQ. Trimming took off 1 base at V and 7 bases at J, with 15 bases between the two ends.

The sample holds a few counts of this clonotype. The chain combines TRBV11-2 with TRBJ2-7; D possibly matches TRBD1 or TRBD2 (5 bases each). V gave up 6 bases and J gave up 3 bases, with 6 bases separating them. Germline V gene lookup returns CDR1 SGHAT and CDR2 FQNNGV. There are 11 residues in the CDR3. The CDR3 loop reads CASRGDYEQYF. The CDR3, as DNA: TGTGCCAGCAGGGGGGACTACGAGCAGTACTTC.

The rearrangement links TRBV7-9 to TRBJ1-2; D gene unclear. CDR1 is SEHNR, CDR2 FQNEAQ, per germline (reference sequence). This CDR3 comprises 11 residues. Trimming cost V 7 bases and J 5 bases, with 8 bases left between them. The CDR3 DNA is TGTGCCAGCAATACCCTATATGGCTACACCTTC. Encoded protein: CASNTLYGYTF.

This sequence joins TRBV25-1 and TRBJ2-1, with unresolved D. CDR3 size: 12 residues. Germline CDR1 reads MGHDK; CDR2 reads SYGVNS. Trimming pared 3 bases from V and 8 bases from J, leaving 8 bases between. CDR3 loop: CASSDPRHEQFF. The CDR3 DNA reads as TGTGCCAGCAGTGACCCCCGGCATGAGCAGTTCTTC.

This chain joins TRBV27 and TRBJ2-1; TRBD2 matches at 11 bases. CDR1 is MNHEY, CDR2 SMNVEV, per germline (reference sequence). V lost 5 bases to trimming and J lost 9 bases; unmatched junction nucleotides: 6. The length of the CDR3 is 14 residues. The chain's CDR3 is CASSPTTSGAEQFF. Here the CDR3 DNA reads TGTGCCAGCAGTCCAACGACTAGCGGGGCTGAGCAGTTCTTC.

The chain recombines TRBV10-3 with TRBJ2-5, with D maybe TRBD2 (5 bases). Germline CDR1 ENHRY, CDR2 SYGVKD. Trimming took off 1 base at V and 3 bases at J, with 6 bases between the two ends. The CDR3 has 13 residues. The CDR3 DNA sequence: TGTGCCATCAGTGAGTGGCGGGAAGAGACCCAGTACTTC. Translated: CAISEWREETQYF.

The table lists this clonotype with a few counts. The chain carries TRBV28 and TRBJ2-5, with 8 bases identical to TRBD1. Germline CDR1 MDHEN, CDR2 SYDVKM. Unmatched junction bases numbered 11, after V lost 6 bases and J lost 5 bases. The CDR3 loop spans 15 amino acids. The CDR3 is CASSPDRGAWETQYF. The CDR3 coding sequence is TGTGCCAGCAGCCCTGACAGGGGCGCGTGGGAGACCCAGTACTTC.

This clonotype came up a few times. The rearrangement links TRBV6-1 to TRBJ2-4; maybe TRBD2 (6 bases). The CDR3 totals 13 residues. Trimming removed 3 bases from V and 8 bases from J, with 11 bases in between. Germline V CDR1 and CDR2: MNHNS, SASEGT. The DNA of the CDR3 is TGTGCCAGCAGTGAGGGGGAGGACTACATTCAGTACTTC. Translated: CASSEGEDYIQYF.

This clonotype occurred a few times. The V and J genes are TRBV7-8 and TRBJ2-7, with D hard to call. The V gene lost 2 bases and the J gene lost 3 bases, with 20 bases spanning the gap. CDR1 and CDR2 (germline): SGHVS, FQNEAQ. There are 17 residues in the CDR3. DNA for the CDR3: TGTGCCAGCAGCTTATCCTCCGGCCCTCCTCGGTACTACGAGCAGTACTTC. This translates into CASSLSSGPPRYYEQYF.

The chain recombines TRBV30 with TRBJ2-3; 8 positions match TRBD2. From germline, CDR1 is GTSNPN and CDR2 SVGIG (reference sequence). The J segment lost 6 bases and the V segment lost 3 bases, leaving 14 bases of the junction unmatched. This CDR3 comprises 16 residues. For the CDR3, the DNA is TGTGCCTGGAGCCCCGGGGGGGCCTTTAGTTCTGATACGCAGTATTTT. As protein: CAWSPGGAFSSDTQYF.

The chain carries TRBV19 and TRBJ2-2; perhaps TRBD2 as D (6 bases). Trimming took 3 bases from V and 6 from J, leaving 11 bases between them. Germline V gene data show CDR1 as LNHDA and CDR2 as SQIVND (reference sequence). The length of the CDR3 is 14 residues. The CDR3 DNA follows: TGTGCCAGTAGTATGTTAGGGGAGGCCGGGGAGCTGTTTTTT. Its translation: CASSMLGEAGELFF.

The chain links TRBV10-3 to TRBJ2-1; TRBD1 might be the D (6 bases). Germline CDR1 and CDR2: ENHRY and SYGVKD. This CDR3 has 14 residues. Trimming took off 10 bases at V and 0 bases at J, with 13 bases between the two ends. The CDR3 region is CATSDSSSYNEQFF. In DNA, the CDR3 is TGTGCCACTTCGGACAGCAGCTCCTACAATGAGCAGTTCTTC.